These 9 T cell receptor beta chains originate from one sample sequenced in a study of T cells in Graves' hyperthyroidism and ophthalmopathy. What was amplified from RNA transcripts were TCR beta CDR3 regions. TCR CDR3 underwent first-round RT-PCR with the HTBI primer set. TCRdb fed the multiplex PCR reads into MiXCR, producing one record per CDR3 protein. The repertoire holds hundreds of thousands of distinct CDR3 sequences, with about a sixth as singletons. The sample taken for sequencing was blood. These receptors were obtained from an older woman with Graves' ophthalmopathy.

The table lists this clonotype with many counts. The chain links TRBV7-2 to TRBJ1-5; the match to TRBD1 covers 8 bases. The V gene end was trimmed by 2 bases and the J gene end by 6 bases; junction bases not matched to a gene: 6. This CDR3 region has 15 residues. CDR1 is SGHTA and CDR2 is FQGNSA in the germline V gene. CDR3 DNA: TGTGCCAGCAGCTTAAGGACAGGGCAAGGTCAGCCCCAGCATTTT. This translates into CASSLRTGQGQPQHF.

The CDR3 DNA is TGCGCCAGCAGCAAGGGACAGGGGGCGGATACGCAGTATTTT. This sequence encodes CASSKGQGADTQYF. This chain connects TRBV5-1 to TRBJ2-3; 12 bases match TRBD1. Germline V CDR1 and CDR2: SGHRS, YFSETQ. Trimming cost V 4 bases and J 6 bases; bases outside gene matches: 3. The CDR3 covers 14 residues.

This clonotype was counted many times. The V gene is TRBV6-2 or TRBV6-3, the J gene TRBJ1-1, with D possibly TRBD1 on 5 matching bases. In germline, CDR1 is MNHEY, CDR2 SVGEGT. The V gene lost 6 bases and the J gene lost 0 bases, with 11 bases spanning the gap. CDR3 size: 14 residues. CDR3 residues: CASRRGTVNTEAFF. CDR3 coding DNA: TGTGCCAGCAGGAGAGGGACCGTGAACACTGAAGCTTTCTTT.

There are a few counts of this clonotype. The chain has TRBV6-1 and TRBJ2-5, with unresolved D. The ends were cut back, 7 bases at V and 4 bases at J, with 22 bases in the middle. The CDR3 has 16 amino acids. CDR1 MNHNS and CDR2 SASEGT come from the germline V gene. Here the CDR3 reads CASTLSPGPLGETQYF. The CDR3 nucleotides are TGTGCCAGCACCCTATCGCCGGGTCCTCTAGGAGAGACCCAGTACTTC.

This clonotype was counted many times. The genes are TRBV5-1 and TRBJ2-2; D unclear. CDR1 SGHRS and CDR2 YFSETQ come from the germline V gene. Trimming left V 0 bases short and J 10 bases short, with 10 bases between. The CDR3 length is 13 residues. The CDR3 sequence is CASSLGSGEELFF. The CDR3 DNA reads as TGCGCCAGCAGCTTGGGGTCCGGCGAGGAGCTGTTTTTT.

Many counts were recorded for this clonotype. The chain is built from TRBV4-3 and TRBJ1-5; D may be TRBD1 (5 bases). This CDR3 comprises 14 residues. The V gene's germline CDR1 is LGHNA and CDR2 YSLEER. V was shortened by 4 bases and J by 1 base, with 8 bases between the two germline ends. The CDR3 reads CASSLGASNQPQHF. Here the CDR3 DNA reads TGCGCCAGCAGCCTCGGGGCGAGCAATCAGCCCCAGCATTTT.

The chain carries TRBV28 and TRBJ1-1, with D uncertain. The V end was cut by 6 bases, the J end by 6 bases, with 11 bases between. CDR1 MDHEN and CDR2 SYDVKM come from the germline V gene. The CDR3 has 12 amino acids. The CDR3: CASSLLTSEAFF. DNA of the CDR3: TGTGCCAGCAGCCTTCTTACTTCTGAAGCTTTCTTT.

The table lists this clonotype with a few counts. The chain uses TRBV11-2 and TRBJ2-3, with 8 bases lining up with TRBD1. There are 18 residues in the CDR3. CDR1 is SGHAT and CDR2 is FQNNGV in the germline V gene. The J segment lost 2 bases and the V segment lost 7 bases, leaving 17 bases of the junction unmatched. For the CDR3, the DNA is TGTGCCAGCACCTTGCGGACCCCCCCGACAGGGGCCACAGATACGCAGTATTTT. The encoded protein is CASTLRTPPTGATDTQYF.

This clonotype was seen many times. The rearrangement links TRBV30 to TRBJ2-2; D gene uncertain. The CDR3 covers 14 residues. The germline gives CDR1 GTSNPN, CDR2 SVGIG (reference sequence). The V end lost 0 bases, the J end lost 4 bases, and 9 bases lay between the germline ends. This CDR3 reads CAWSVRLITGELFF. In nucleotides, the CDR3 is TGTGCCTGGAGTGTAAGGCTTATCACCGGGGAGCTGTTTTTT.